This T cell receptor (beta chain) was captured by sequencing in a study of CD8 T cells in Susac syndrome. With 5 bases removed from V and 2 bases from J, the gap between germline ends came to 20 bases. Germline V CDR1 and CDR2: DFQATT, SNEGSKA (reference sequence). CDR3 length equals 16 residues. The multiple sclerosis controls comprised treatment-naive patients whose relapsing-remitting disease was stable or active. Roughly 0.45 to 1 ug RNA was reverse transcribed with random hexamers. From the immunoSEQ multiplex PCR reads, TCRdb called clonotypes with MiXCR, one entry per CDR3 protein. The table lists hundreds of thousands of distinct CDR3 sequences, around nine tenths of them singletons.

The chain employs TRBV20-1 and TRBJ2-3; D is perhaps TRBD1 (6 bases). The sequence derives from a human donor with multiple sclerosis. The source material was CD8+ T cells from PBMCs. The CDR3 nucleotides are TGCAGTGCTGAGAAGCTGGCAGGGGCGGACACAGATACGCAGTATTTT. Amino acid sequence: CSAEKLAGADTDTQYF.